This TCR beta chain was recorded in a study of blood T cell repertoires in COVID-19. Overall study: COVID-19 samples, acute and convalescent, were from the United States, Italy and Spain. The analysed material was cDNA or gDNA that came from T cells, B-cell-depleted T cells, or PBMCs.

Per the original data handling: Scientists estimated how many nucleated cells there were by amplifying reference gene primers. Data came from immunoSEQ multiplex PCR; TCRdb stores just in-frame clones and leaves some out. V and J calls and clone size are as listed in that table; D and trimming were resolved from the DNA. The sample includes under 250,000 clones, around 81% of them seen just once. Participants spanned ages about 18 to 100 years and resided in about two dozen US areas. Germline CDR1 SEHNR, CDR2 FQNEAQ (reference sequence). This CDR3 is 17 amino acids long. With 1 base clipped from V and 1 base from J, the junction kept 5 bases outside the gene matches.

The specimen was PBMCs or T cells enriched from blood (not recorded which). The chain joins TRBV7-9 to TRBJ2-3; 10 nucleotides line up with TRBD2. This TCR was recovered from a man in his thirties or forties with acute COVID-19. The CDR3 region has the DNA TGTGCCAGCAGCTTAGGCGCGAGCGGGGGGGGCACAGATACGCAGTATTTT. This codes for CASSLGASGGGTDTQYF.